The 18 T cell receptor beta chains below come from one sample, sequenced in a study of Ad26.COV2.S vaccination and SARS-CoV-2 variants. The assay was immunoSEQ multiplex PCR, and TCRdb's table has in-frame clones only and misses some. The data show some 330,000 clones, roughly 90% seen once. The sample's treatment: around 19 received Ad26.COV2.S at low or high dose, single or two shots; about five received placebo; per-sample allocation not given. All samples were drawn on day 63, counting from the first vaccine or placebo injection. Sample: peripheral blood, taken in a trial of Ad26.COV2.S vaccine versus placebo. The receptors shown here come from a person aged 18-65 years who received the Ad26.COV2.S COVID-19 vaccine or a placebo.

The CDR3 DNA sequence: TGCAGCGCCACGGTCTCCTATGGCTACACCTTC. It codes for CSATVSYGYTF. The rearrangement uses TRBV29-1 and TRBJ1-2; D ambiguous. Between the trimmed V and J ends, which lost 7 bases and 4 bases, there was a span of 10 bases. Germline CDR1 SQVTM, CDR2 ANQGSEA. The CDR3 extends over 11 amino acids.

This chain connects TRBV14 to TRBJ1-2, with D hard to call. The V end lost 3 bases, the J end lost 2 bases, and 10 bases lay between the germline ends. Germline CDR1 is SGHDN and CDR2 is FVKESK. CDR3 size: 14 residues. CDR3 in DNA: TGTGCCAGCAGCCACTTTACGGAGAACTATGGCTACACCTTC. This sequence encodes CASSHFTENYGYTF.

The CDR3 DNA reads as TGCGCCAGCAGTGACTGGACTAGCCGTAGCTCCTACGAGCAGTACTTC. It yields the protein CASSDWTSRSSYEQYF. This chain joins TRBV10-1 and TRBJ2-7; 8 bases fit TRBD2. J gave up 0 bases and V 3 bases, and 7 bases lay outside the gene matches. Per germline, CDR1 WNHNN and CDR2 SYGVQD (reference sequence). The CDR3 totals 16 residues.

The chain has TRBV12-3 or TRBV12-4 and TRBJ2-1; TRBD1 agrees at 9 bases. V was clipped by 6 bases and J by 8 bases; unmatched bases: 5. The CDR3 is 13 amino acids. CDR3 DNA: TGTGCCAGCAGACCGGGACAGGGCTATGAGCAGTTCTTC. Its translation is CASRPGQGYEQFF.

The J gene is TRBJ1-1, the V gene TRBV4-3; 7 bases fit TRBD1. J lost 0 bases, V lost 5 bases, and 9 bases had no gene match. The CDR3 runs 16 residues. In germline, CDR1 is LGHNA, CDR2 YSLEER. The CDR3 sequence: CASSYTGAGMNTEAFF. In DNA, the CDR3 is TGCGCCAGCAGCTACACAGGGGCAGGGATGAACACTGAAGCTTTCTTT.

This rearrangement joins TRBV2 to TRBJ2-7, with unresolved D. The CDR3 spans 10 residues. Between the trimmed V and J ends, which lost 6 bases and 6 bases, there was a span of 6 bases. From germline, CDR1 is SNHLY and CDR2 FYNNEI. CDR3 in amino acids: CASRLFEQYF. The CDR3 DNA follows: TGTGCCAGCAGACTATTCGAGCAGTACTTC.

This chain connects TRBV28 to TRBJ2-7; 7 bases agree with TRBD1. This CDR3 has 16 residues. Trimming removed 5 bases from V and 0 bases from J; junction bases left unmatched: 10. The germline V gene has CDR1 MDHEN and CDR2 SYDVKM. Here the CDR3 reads CASSTWKRDSSYEQYF. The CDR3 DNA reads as TGTGCCAGCAGTACGTGGAAAAGGGACAGCTCCTACGAGCAGTACTTC.

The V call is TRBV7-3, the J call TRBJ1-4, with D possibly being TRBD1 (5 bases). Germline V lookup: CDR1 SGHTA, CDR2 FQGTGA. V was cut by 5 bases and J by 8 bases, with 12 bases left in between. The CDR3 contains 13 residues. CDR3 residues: CASSPQSGEKLFF. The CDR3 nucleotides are TGTGCCAGCAGCCCCCAATCAGGGGAAAAACTGTTTTTT.

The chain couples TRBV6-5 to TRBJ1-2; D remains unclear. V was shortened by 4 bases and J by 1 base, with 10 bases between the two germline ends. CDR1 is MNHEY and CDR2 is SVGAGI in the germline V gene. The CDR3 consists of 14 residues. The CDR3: CASSSTAINYGYTF. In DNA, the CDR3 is TGTGCCAGCAGTTCAACGGCCATTAACTATGGCTACACCTTC.

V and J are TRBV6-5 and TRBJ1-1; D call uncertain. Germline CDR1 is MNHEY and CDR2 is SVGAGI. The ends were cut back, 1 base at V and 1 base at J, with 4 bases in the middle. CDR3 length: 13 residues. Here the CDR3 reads CASSYYENTEAFF. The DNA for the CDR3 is TGTGCCAGCAGTTACTATGAGAACACTGAAGCTTTCTTT.

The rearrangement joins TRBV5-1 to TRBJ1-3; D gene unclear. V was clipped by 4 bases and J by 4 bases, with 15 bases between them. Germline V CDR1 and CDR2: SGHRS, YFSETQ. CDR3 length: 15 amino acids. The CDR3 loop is CASSLWAGQGNTIYF. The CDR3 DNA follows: TGCGCCAGCAGCCTGTGGGCAGGTCAGGGAAACACCATATATTTT.

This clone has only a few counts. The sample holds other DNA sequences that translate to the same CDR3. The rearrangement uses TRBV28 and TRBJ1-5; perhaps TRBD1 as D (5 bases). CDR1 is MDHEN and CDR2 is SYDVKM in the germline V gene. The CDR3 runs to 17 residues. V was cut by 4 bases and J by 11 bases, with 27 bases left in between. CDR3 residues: CASSSPEGRGGRLTQHF. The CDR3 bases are TGTGCCAGCAGTTCCCCAGAGGGGCGGGGGGGTAGGTTGACCCAGCATTTT.

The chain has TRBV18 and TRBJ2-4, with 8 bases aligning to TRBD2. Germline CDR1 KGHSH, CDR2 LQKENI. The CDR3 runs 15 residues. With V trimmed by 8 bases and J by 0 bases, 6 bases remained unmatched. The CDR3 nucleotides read TGTGCCAGCGCCCCGGGGGGGCCAGCCAAAAACATTCAGTACTTC. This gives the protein CASAPGGPAKNIQYF.

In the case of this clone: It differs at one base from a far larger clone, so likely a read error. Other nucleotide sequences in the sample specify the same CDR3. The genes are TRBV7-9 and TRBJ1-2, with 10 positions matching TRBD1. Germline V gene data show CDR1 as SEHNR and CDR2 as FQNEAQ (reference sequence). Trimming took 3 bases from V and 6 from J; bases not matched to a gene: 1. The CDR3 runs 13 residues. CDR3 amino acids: CASSLGTGDGYTF. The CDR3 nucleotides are TGTGCCAGCAGCTTGGGGACAGGGGATGGCTACACCTTC.

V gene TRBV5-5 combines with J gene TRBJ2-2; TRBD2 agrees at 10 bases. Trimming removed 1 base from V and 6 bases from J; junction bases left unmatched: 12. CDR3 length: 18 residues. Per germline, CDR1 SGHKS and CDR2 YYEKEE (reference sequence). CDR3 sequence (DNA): TGTGCCAGCAGCTTGCTTTTGAGGACTAGCGGTTCCCCCGGGGAGCTGTTTTTT. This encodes CASSLLLRTSGSPGELFF.

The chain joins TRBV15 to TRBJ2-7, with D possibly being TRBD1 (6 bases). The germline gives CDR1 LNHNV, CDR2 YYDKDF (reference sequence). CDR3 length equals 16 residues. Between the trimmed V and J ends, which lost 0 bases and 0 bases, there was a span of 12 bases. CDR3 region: CATSRENRAPSYEQYF. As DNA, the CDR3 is TGTGCCACCAGCAGAGAGAACAGGGCACCCTCCTACGAGCAGTACTTC. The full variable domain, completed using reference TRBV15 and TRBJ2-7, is DAMVIQNPRYQVTQFGKPVTLSCSQTLNHNVMYWYQQKSSQAPKLLFHYYDKDFNNEADTPDNFQSRRPNTSFCFLDIRSPGLGDTAMYLCATSRENRAPSYEQYFGPGTRLTVT.

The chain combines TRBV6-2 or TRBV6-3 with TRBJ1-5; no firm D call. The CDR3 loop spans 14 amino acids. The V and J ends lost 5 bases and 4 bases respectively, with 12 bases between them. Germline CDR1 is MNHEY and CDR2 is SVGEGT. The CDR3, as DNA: TGTGCCAGCAGTATTACCCTCTCTAATCAGCCCCAGCATTTT. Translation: CASSITLSNQPQHF.

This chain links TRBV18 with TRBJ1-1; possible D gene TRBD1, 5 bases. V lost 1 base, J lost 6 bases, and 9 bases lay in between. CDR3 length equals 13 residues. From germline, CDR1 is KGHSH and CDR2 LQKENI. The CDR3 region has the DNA TGTGCCAGCTCACCACTGGGGACTCCTGAAGCTTTCTTT. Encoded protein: CASSPLGTPEAFF.